One and the same sample provided the 32 T cell receptor beta chains below, sequenced in a study of read filtering for tumor transcriptome and immune sequencing. From about 400 ng of RNA, a library with molecular barcoded alpha/delta and beta/gamma adaptors was made. TCRdb itself ran the reads through MiXCR, one entry per CDR3 protein. The sample records approximately 150,000 distinct CDR3 sequences, roughly 13% being singletons. Sequenced material: a population of CD138-negative cells sorted from bone marrow. Receptor source: a donor at least 40 years old with multiple myeloma.

There are many counts of this clonotype. The chain carries TRBV29-1 and TRBJ2-1; the D is unclear. V was pared by 1 base and J by 9 bases, with 4 bases between. Germline V gene sequence: CDR1 SQVTM, CDR2 ANQGSEA. The CDR3 sequence is 10 residues long. CDR3 sequence reads: CSVEGVEQFF. The CDR3 DNA sequence: TGCAGCGTTGAAGGGGTTGAGCAGTTCTTC.

At least ten counts were recorded for this clonotype. The chain links TRBV7-9 to TRBJ2-1; 7 nucleotides line up with TRBD2. Germline-derived CDR1 and CDR2 are SEHNR and FQNEAQ (reference sequence). The CDR3 has 15 residues. With V trimmed by 5 bases and J by 7 bases, 11 bases remained unmatched. The CDR3 coding sequence is TGTGCCAGCAGCCCGAAGGGGAGGGCGTTGAATGAGCAGTTCTTC. Its protein product is CASSPKGRALNEQFF.

At least ten counts were recorded for this clonotype. The chain recombines TRBV29-1 with TRBJ2-1, with 7 positions matching TRBD2. Germline loops: CDR1 SQVTM, CDR2 ANQGSEA. V lost 4 bases to trimming and J lost 4 bases; unmatched junction nucleotides: 4. This CDR3 has 13 amino acids. The DNA of the CDR3 is TGCAGCGTTGTAGCTAGCGGATACAATGAGCAGTTCTTC. Translated: CSVVASGYNEQFF.

This chain connects TRBV18 to TRBJ1-2, with a possible D match to TRBD1 (5 bases). CDR1 is KGHSH, CDR2 LQKENI, per germline. The CDR3 loop spans 15 amino acids. Trimming stripped 6 bases from V and 0 bases from J, with 14 bases between. DNA for the CDR3: TGTGCCAGCTCCCCAGGACACGCAGCTAACTATGGCTACACCTTC. It encodes CASSPGHAANYGYTF.

This clonotype has a count of ten or more. This rearrangement joins TRBV28 to TRBJ2-7; 9 nucleotides agree with TRBD2. The V segment lost 6 bases and the J segment 5 bases; nucleotides outside the gene matches: 8. The CDR3 has 14 amino acids. The germline gives CDR1 MDHEN, CDR2 SYDVKM. This CDR3 reads CASREGREGNEQYF. In nucleotides, the CDR3 is TGTGCCAGCAGAGAGGGGCGGGAGGGCAACGAGCAGTACTTC.

The chain has TRBV2 and TRBJ1-6; D is uncertain. The CDR3 consists of 16 residues. Germline-derived CDR1 and CDR2 are SNHLY and FYNNEI. V was pared by 4 bases and J by 4 bases, with 14 bases between. CDR3 residues: CASSADLRGYNSPLHF. DNA of the CDR3: TGTGCCAGCAGTGCAGATCTCCGAGGGTATAATTCACCCCTCCACTTT.

This clonotype was counted at least ten times. The CDR3 protein is CASSRGTIDQPQHF. CDR3 DNA sequence: TGTGCCAGCAGCCGCGGGACAATCGATCAGCCCCAGCATTTT. The chain carries TRBV7-9 and TRBJ1-5, with D perhaps matching TRBD1 (6 bases). Trimming left V 5 bases short and J 5 bases short, with 13 bases between. Germline V CDR1 and CDR2: SEHNR, FQNEAQ (reference sequence). This CDR3 has 14 amino acids.

This sequence joins TRBV19 and TRBJ2-1; no clear D. The germline V and J ends were trimmed by 0 bases and 1 base, with 19 bases remaining between them. The V gene's germline CDR1 is LNHDA and CDR2 SQIVND (reference sequence). The CDR3 contains 19 residues. For the CDR3, the DNA is TGTGCCAGTAGTATAGACTCCAACACACGCGGCAGGTCCTACAATGAGCAGTTCTTC. Protein sequence: CASSIDSNTRGRSYNEQFF.

This clonotype was counted ten times or more. The CDR3 spells CSVERTGGNIGTDTQYF. The CDR3 nucleotides are TGCAGCGTTGAACGGACAGGGGGCAACATTGGCACAGATACGCAGTATTTT. The rearrangement links TRBV29-1 to TRBJ2-3; 11 bases match TRBD1. The CDR3 is made up of 17 amino acids. The germline gives CDR1 SQVTM, CDR2 ANQGSEA. Trimming took 2 bases from V and 1 from J; bases not matched to a gene: 8.

A remark on this clonotype: A much bigger clone sits one base away, suggesting this may be a read error. V and J are TRBV28 and TRBJ2-2; D is perhaps TRBD1 (6 bases). The germline gives CDR1 MDHEN, CDR2 SYDVKM. The CDR3 consists of 15 residues. The CDR3 sequence: CASSFQDRYTGELLF. The DNA for the CDR3 is TGTGCCAGCAGTTTTCAAGACAGGTACACCGGGGAGCTGCTTTTT. Complete variable domain (other parts from reference TRBV28 and TRBJ2-2): DVKVTQSSRYLVKRTGEKVFLECVQDMDHENMFWYRQDPGLGLRLIYFSYDVKMKEKGDIPEGYSVSREKKERFSLILESASTNQTSMYLCASSFQDRYTGELLFGEGSRLTVL.

Ten or more counts support this clonotype. The chain uses TRBV27 and TRBJ2-7; TRBD1 aligns across 9 bases. Unmatched junction bases numbered 19, after V lost 5 bases and J lost 5 bases. Germline-derived CDR1 and CDR2 are MNHEY and SMNVEV (reference sequence). The CDR3 runs 18 residues. The CDR3 DNA is TGTGCCAGCAGTCCCCGACCACCGGGACAGGGTAAATCGGACGAGCAGTACTTC. Translated, it gives CASSPRPPGQGKSDEQYF.

The rearrangement links TRBV6-2 or TRBV6-3 to TRBJ2-5, with D unclear. V lost 2 bases and J lost 9, with 13 bases in between. The CDR3 runs 13 residues. CDR1 and CDR2 (germline): MNHEY, SVGEGT. The CDR3 protein is CASSYDGVKAQYF. CDR3 nucleotides: TGTGCCAGCAGTTACGACGGAGTGAAGGCCCAGTACTTC.

There are many counts of this clonotype. The rearrangement joins TRBV4-1 to TRBJ1-5; maybe TRBD1 (5 bases). There are 17 residues in the CDR3. CDR1 is MGHRA, CDR2 YSYEKL, per germline. V shed 4 bases and J shed 0 bases, with 16 bases lying between them. CDR3 in amino acids: CASSRDGRSYSNQPQHF. DNA of the CDR3: TGCGCCAGCAGCCGGGACGGACGGAGTTATAGCAATCAGCCCCAGCATTTT.

Comment on this clonotype: This may be a read error: a much more frequent sequence differs by one nucleotide. This chain joins TRBV6-2 or TRBV6-3 and TRBJ2-5; 8 bases align to TRBD2. Germline loops: CDR1 MNHEY, CDR2 SVGEGT. V shed 3 bases, J shed 6 bases, and the junction held 9 bases outside the gene matches. This CDR3 has 15 amino acids. CDR3 protein: CASSYATSERQTQYF. For the CDR3, the DNA is TGTGCCAGCAGTTATGCGACTAGCGAGAGACAGACCCAGTACTTC.

For this clonotype: In this CDR3 the conserved last residue, phenylalanine or tryptophan, is missing, so a read error is likely. The J gene is TRBJ2-1, the V gene TRBV6-2 or TRBV6-3; TRBD2 agrees at 9 bases. The trim removed 11 bases at V and 2 bases at J, leaving 10 bases unmatched. The CDR3 extends over 15 amino acids. The germline V gene encodes CDR1 MNHEY and CDR2 SVGEGT. Written as DNA, the CDR3 is TGTGCCGGCGGGGGGGCTAGCGGGACCTACAATGAGCAGTTCCTC. Translated: CAGGGASGTYNEQFL.

This clonotype has at least ten counts. The chain recombines TRBV28 with TRBJ2-1; 10 bases are shared with TRBD2. From germline, CDR1 is MDHEN and CDR2 SYDVKM. V lost 6 bases to trimming and J lost 7 bases; unmatched junction nucleotides: 15. There are 17 residues in the CDR3. CDR3 bases: TGTGCCAGCAGAGGCAGGACTAGCGGTCCTCAGGGTAATGAGCAGTTCTTC. Its translation is CASRGRTSGPQGNEQFF.

Note on this clonotype: Germline and junction disagree at one end, which may indicate a read error. The gene calls are TRBV13 and TRBJ2-6; unclear D gene. Germline values: CDR1 PRHDT, CDR2 FYEKMQ (reference sequence). This CDR3 is built from 15 residues. CDR3 bases: TGTGCCAGCGGCTTTTACATCTCTGGGGCCAACGTCCTGACTTTC. Its protein is CASGFYISGANVLTF.

This clonotype was recorded many times. The chain links TRBV24-1 to TRBJ2-5; D might be TRBD1 (6 bases). The CDR3 is 15 amino acids. V shed 5 bases and J shed 2 bases, with 14 bases lying between them. Germline CDR1 and CDR2: KGHDR and SFDVKD. Written as DNA, the CDR3 is TGTGCCACCAGTGGAGCATCGAGGGGGCAAGAGACCCAGTACTTC. It specifies CATSGASRGQETQYF.

In its sample, this clonotype was seen many times. The rearrangement links TRBV29-1 to TRBJ2-7, with D possibly TRBD1 on 6 matching bases. CDR1 is SQVTM and CDR2 is ANQGSEA in the germline V gene. The CDR3 has 13 residues. The germline V and J ends were trimmed by 2 bases and 1 base, with 9 bases remaining between them. The CDR3 sequence: CSVEPQGSYEQYF. The CDR3 DNA reads as TGCAGCGTTGAACCCCAGGGGTCCTACGAGCAGTACTTC.

The V and J genes are TRBV20-1 and TRBJ2-7, with 12 bases matching TRBD1. The length of the CDR3 is 15 residues. Germline V lookup: CDR1 DFQATT, CDR2 SNEGSKA (reference sequence). The J segment lost 4 bases and the V segment lost 1 base, leaving 5 bases of the junction unmatched. In DNA form, the CDR3 reads TGCAGTGCTAGAGCGCCGGGACAGGGGGCGTACGAGCAGTACTTC. Amino acids: CSARAPGQGAYEQYF.

This clonotype was observed at least ten times. The CDR3 nucleotides read TGTGCCAGCAGCCTAGGACAGGGGACAGGAGAGACCCAGTACTTC. Its protein is CASSLGQGTGETQYF. V gene TRBV3-1 combines with J gene TRBJ2-5; 9 bases map to TRBD1. V dropped 4 bases and J dropped 4; count of bases not matched to a gene: 7. This CDR3 is 15 amino acids long. Germline V lookup: CDR1 LGHDT, CDR2 YNNKEL (reference sequence).

About this clonotype: A much bigger clone sits one base away, suggesting this may be a read error. V gene TRBV7-9 combines with J gene TRBJ2-2, with TRBD2 matching over 7 bases. Germline V gene lookup returns CDR1 SEHNR and CDR2 FQNEAQ (reference sequence). The CDR3 has 15 residues. The CDR3: CASSISGFNTGELLF. The CDR3 DNA reads as TGTGCCAGCAGCATTAGCGGGTTTAACACCGGGGAGCTGCTTTTT.

This clonotype has at least ten counts. This sequence joins TRBV20-1 and TRBJ2-5; 7 bases map to TRBD2. Losses at the gene ends were 5 bases for V and 4 bases for J; bases not matched to a gene: 4. The germline V gene encodes CDR1 DFQATT and CDR2 SNEGSKA (reference sequence). The CDR3 runs to 12 residues. CDR3: CSAAGVRETQYF. The DNA for the CDR3 is TGCAGTGCTGCGGGAGTCAGAGAGACCCAGTACTTC.

To note about this clonotype: A far larger clone differs by one base, so this is likely a read error. This rearrangement joins TRBV6-6 to TRBJ1-6; 9 nucleotides align to TRBD1. Germline CDR1 reads MNHNY; CDR2 reads SVGAGI (reference sequence). The CDR3 loop spans 14 amino acids. V lost 2 bases to trimming and J lost 10 bases; unmatched junction nucleotides: 3. The CDR3 DNA sequence: TGTGCCAGCAGTTACAGGACAGGGGTATCACCCCTCCACTTT. Protein: CASSYRTGVSPLHF.

This clonotype was detected ten times or more. This chain connects TRBV20-1 to TRBJ1-5; D gene ambiguous. The V gene's germline CDR1 is DFQATT and CDR2 SNEGSKA (reference sequence). This CDR3 is built from 13 residues. Trimming cost V 6 bases and J 2 bases, with 11 bases left between them. The CDR3 spells CSAFDEGNQPQHF. As DNA, the CDR3 is TGCAGTGCCTTTGATGAGGGCAATCAGCCCCAGCATTTT.

This clonotype was counted ten times or more. The J gene is TRBJ2-6, the V gene TRBV20-1, with TRBD1 identical over 7 bases. V trimming: 2 bases; J trimming: 6 bases; junction bases outside the gene matches: 7. The length of the CDR3 is 15 residues. Per the germline V gene, CDR1 is DFQATT and CDR2 is SNEGSKA (reference sequence). CDR3 amino acids: CSARTGDREANVLTF. The CDR3 coding sequence is TGCAGTGCTAGAACAGGGGATCGGGAGGCCAACGTCCTGACTTTC.

For this clonotype: A clone one base away is much larger, so this may be a read error. The V gene is TRBV3-1, the J gene TRBJ1-5; D might be TRBD1 (5 bases). The CDR3 loop spans 14 amino acids. Trimming took 4 bases from V and 3 from J, leaving 10 bases between them. The germline V gene has CDR1 LGHDT and CDR2 YNNKEL (reference sequence). The CDR3 sequence: CASSLGRPNQPQHF. CDR3 in DNA: TGTGCCAGCAGCCTGGGACGCCCCAATCAGCCCCAGCATTTT. Using reference TRBV3-1 and TRBJ1-5 for the parts outside the CDR3, the full variable domain is DTAVSQTPKYLVTQMGNDKSIKCEQNLGHDTMYWYKQDSKKFLKIMFSYNNKELIINETVPNRFSPKSPDKAHLNLHINSLELGDSAVYFCASSLGRPNQPQHFGDGTRLSIL.

This clonotype has at least ten counts. This chain links TRBV29-1 with TRBJ2-4; no definite D call. This CDR3 spans 14 amino acids. V lost 0 bases, J lost 6 bases, and 12 bases lay in between. Germline V gene sequence: CDR1 SQVTM, CDR2 ANQGSEA. CDR3: CSVEDLETANIQYF. The CDR3 DNA follows: TGCAGCGTTGAAGATCTCGAGACGGCAAACATTCAGTACTTC.

This clonotype appeared many times. This rearrangement joins TRBV7-2 to TRBJ1-4, with TRBD1 identical over 10 bases. The CDR3 extends over 15 amino acids. With 5 bases clipped from V and 6 bases from J, the junction kept 6 bases outside the gene matches. The V gene's germline CDR1 is SGHTA and CDR2 FQGNSA. The CDR3 reads CASSPLGTGDEKLFF. Written as DNA, the CDR3 is TGTGCCAGCAGCCCACTCGGGACAGGGGATGAAAAACTGTTTTTT.

A word on this clonotype: Relative to the germline gene, one junction end is altered; a read error may explain this. The chain combines TRBV4-3 with TRBJ2-1, with 10 bases identical to TRBD1. The CDR3 extends over 16 amino acids. From germline, CDR1 is LGHNA and CDR2 YSLEER. CDR3 loop: CANSQPDRGGYNEQFF. The CDR3 nucleotides are TGCGCCAACAGCCAACCGGACAGGGGGGGATACAATGAGCAGTTCTTC.

This clonotype has a count of ten or more. The genes are TRBV7-9 and TRBJ1-4, with D possibly TRBD1 on 5 matching bases. Germline CDR1 and CDR2: SEHNR and FQNEAQ (reference sequence). CDR3 size: 15 residues. Between the trimmed V and J ends, which lost 1 base and 7 bases, there was a span of 13 bases. The CDR3 coding sequence is TGTGCCAGCAGCTTAGACAGGTCCGTGGCTGAAAAACTGTTTTTT. Residues: CASSLDRSVAEKLFF.

This clonotype has a count of ten or more. The gene calls are TRBV29-1 and TRBJ1-1; the D is unclear. V was cut by 6 bases and J by 0 bases, with 17 bases left in between. The CDR3 has 15 amino acids. Per germline, CDR1 SQVTM and CDR2 ANQGSEA. In DNA form, the CDR3 reads TGCAGCGTCCGCGCTGCAGGAGCCATGAACACTGAAGCTTTCTTT. As protein: CSVRAAGAMNTEAFF.